The 32 T cell receptor beta chains below were found in one sample sequenced in a study of a mutant IDH1 vaccine in newly diagnosed glioma. Antigen specificity for these receptors is unknown. The time point: week 11, during vaccination. The content of each vaccine dose was 300 ug of mutant IDH1 20-mer peptide, and topical imiquimod accompanied it. TCRdb's table, derived via immunoSEQ multiplex PCR, lists solely in-frame clones and lacks some. The sample lists fewer than 70,000 clones; roughly 80% were seen once. Sequencing was performed on PBMCs, taken from a glioma patient whose treatment included an IDH1 peptide vaccine. Source of these receptors: a man aged 25-45 years with glioma.

The rearrangement links TRBV30 to TRBJ2-2, with D perhaps TRBD1 (6 bases). Trimming shortened V by 0 bases and J by 2 bases, and 10 bases separated the two germline ends. Germline lookup yields CDR1 GTSNPN and CDR2 SVGIG (reference sequence). The CDR3 runs to 15 residues. CDR3 in amino acids: CAWSVGTSNTGELFF. DNA of the CDR3: TGTGCCTGGAGTGTCGGGACATCAAACACCGGGGAGCTGTTTTTT.

The chain has TRBV9 and TRBJ2-2; tentative D call: TRBD2 (6 bases). Germline CDR1 reads SGDLS; CDR2 reads YYNGEE. V shed 3 bases and J shed 4 bases, with 16 bases lying between them. CDR3 length: 16 residues. CDR3 bases: TGTGCCAGCAGCGCCGACCCTAGCGTCCCCACCGGGGAGCTGTTTTTT. It is translated as CASSADPSVPTGELFF.

The chain employs TRBV5-8 and TRBJ1-1; 7 nucleotides align to TRBD1. Germline V gene data show CDR1 as SGHTS and CDR2 as YDEGEE. The V gene end was trimmed by 3 bases and the J gene end by 5 bases; junction bases not matched to a gene: 4. The length of the CDR3 is 13 residues. CDR3 sequence: CASSWIRGTEAFF. CDR3 bases: TGTGCCAGCAGCTGGATCAGGGGGACTGAAGCTTTCTTT.

The count of this clone is one. The gene calls are TRBV7-2 and TRBJ2-7; no reliable D call. The CDR3 contains 17 residues. Looked up from germline, CDR1 is SGHTA and CDR2 is FQGNSA. V was trimmed by 5 bases and J by 7 bases, leaving 27 bases between them. The CDR3 spells CASSPRPVSLPIGEQYF. The CDR3 DNA is TGTGCCAGCAGCCCCCGCCCTGTCTCTCTCCCTATCGGTGAGCAGTACTTC.

V usage is TRBV28 and J usage is TRBJ1-2; 10 bases are shared with TRBD1. Per the germline V gene, CDR1 is MDHEN and CDR2 is SYDVKM. V trimming: 4 bases; J trimming: 4 bases; junction bases outside the gene matches: 3. The CDR3 is 14 residues long. The CDR3, as DNA: TGTGCCAGCAGTTGGGACAGGGGCTCCTATGGCTACACCTTC. Amino acid sequence: CASSWDRGSYGYTF.

This chain connects TRBV27 to TRBJ1-4; D not resolved. Trimming removed 6 bases from V and 4 bases from J, with 15 bases in between. The CDR3 consists of 15 residues. CDR1 and CDR2 (germline): MNHEY, SMNVEV (reference sequence). CDR3 coding DNA: TGTGCCAGCAGACCCCATACATCATATAATGAAAAACTGTTTTTT. Translated: CASRPHTSYNEKLFF.

This rearrangement joins TRBV7-2 to TRBJ2-2, with a weak D call TRBD2 (7 bases). This CDR3 contains 15 residues. V was cut by 4 bases and J by 7 bases, with 16 bases left in between. The V gene's germline CDR1 is SGHTA and CDR2 FQGNSA. The CDR3 nucleotides are TGTGCCAGCAGCTCCAGGCGGGGGCAGGGCGGGGAGCTGTTTTTT. Encoded protein: CASSSRRGQGGELFF.

The chain has TRBV14 and TRBJ2-3; 12 bases agree with TRBD2. CDR1 SGHDN and CDR2 FVKESK come from the germline V gene. This CDR3 region has 18 residues. V was pared by 4 bases and J by 2 bases, with 10 bases of the junction left unmatched. The CDR3 coding sequence is TGTGCCAGCAGCCCAATGACTAGCGGGGGCCCGTACACAGATACGCAGTATTTT. This encodes CASSPMTSGGPYTDTQYF.

In its sample, this clone was seen once. The CDR3 DNA is TGTGCCAGCAGTGAAGTCCTATGGGCAGCTTTCTTT. Translated: CASSEVLWAAFF. The V and J genes are TRBV6-1 and TRBJ1-1; no firm D call. The length of the CDR3 is 12 residues. Germline CDR1 MNHNS, CDR2 SASEGT. The germline V and J ends were trimmed by 1 base and 10 bases, with 10 bases remaining between them.

The rearrangement uses TRBV28 and TRBJ2-2, with D possibly matching TRBD2 (6 bases). The length of the CDR3 is 15 residues. The V and J ends lost 8 bases and 1 base respectively, with 14 bases between them. Germline-derived CDR1 and CDR2 are MDHEN and SYDVKM. The CDR3 bases are TGTGCCAGCTCCCTGTACGGGGGGAACACCGGGGAGCTGTTTTTT. It encodes CASSLYGGNTGELFF.

The rearrangement uses TRBV5-1 and TRBJ2-3; 11 bases align to TRBD2. This CDR3 spans 14 amino acids. Looked up from germline, CDR1 is SGHRS and CDR2 is YFSETQ. The J segment lost 8 bases and the V segment lost 3 bases, leaving 5 bases of the junction unmatched. The CDR3 protein is CASSSGTSGSTQYF. CDR3 sequence (DNA): TGCGCCAGCAGCTCTGGGACTAGCGGTAGTACGCAGTATTTT. The variable domain in full, with the rest retrieved from reference TRBV5-1 and TRBJ2-3, is KAGVTQTPRYLIKTRGQQVTLSCSPISGHRSVSWYQQTPGQGLQFLFEYFSETQRNKGNFPGRFSGRQFSNSRSEMNVSTLELGDSALYLCASSSGTSGSTQYFGPGTRLTVL.

V is TRBV5-6 and J is TRBJ2-1; no reliable D call. The CDR3 length is 12 residues. The germline V gene encodes CDR1 SGHDT and CDR2 YYEEEE. The V gene lost 4 bases and the J gene lost 6 bases, with 8 bases spanning the gap. The CDR3 bases are TGTGCCAGCAGCCGTCTGGGCAATGAGCAGTTCTTC. This translates into CASSRLGNEQFF.

This rearrangement joins TRBV10-2 to TRBJ1-3; D remains unclear. The CDR3 covers 13 residues. Germline V gene sequence: CDR1 WSHSY, CDR2 SAAADI. Trimming cost V 0 bases and J 1 base, with 1 base left between them. In DNA, the CDR3 is TGCGCCAGCAGTGAGTCTTCTGGAAACACCATATATTTT. Translation gives CASSESSGNTIYF.

The chain employs TRBV7-2 and TRBJ2-7; D might be TRBD1 or TRBD2, each matching 5 bases. The CDR3 runs to 14 residues. Looked up from germline, CDR1 is SGHTA and CDR2 is FQGNSA. V lost 5 bases and J 5 bases, leaving 16 bases between the germline ends. In nucleotides, the CDR3 is TGTGCCAGCAGCGCAGGGACGGTGGGGGACGAGCAGTACTTC. Its translation: CASSAGTVGDEQYF.

This clone was seen just once. The junction does not match germline at one end; this may be a read error. DNA for the CDR3: TGTGCCAGCTCACCAGACGGAGACCGGCCTGAAGAACTGTTTTTT. Encoded protein: CASSPDGDRPEELFF. V usage is TRBV18 and J usage is TRBJ1-4; D is unclear. From germline, CDR1 is KGHSH and CDR2 LQKENI. This CDR3 is built from 15 residues.

This sequence joins TRBV9 and TRBJ1-1, with TRBD1 identical over 11 bases. Trimming cost V 2 bases and J 0 bases; bases outside gene matches: 3. The CDR3 loop spans 16 amino acids. Germline V gives CDR1 SGDLS, CDR2 YYNGEE. CDR3 loop: CASSVGTGGMNTEAFF. Written as DNA, the CDR3 is TGTGCCAGCAGCGTTGGGACAGGGGGTATGAACACTGAAGCTTTCTTT.

The chain combines TRBV29-1 with TRBJ1-2, with a weak D call TRBD1 (5 bases). The CDR3 sequence is 12 residues long. Trimming pared 3 bases from V and 11 bases from J, leaving 16 bases between. CDR1 and CDR2 (germline): SQVTM, ANQGSEA. CDR3 nucleotide sequence: TGCAGCGTTGAGGTACGGGGGAGGACTTACACCTTC. It codes for CSVEVRGRTYTF.

The chain employs TRBV18 and TRBJ2-7, with 7 bases aligning to TRBD1. This CDR3 is 15 amino acids long. V was pared by 5 bases and J by 0 bases, with 7 bases of the junction left unmatched. Looked up from germline, CDR1 is KGHSH and CDR2 is LQKENI. The DNA for the CDR3 is TGTGCCAGCTCAGAGGACAGGAGGAGCTCCTACGAGCAGTACTTC. Encoded protein: CASSEDRRSSYEQYF.

The rearrangement uses TRBV18 and TRBJ2-7, with D unclear. Trimming took off 2 bases at V and 3 bases at J, with 8 bases between the two ends. Germline V gives CDR1 KGHSH, CDR2 LQKENI. This CDR3 region has 13 residues. The CDR3 coding sequence is TGTGCCAGCTCACCAGGGGTGAACTACGAGCAGTACTTC. Its protein product is CASSPGVNYEQYF.

The rearrangement links TRBV23-1 to TRBJ1-6; D remains ambiguous. TRBV23-1 is an ORF, with its function uncertain. CDR3 length: 12 residues. Trimming left V 11 bases short and J 3 bases short, with 8 bases between. The CDR3 DNA reads as TGCGCCCTGACGGACTATAATTCACCCCTCCACTTT. Its translation is CALTDYNSPLHF.

This rearrangement joins TRBV18 to TRBJ1-2; TRBD1 is a possible D gene (5 bases). Trimming stripped 4 bases from V and 8 bases from J, with 14 bases between. Looked up from germline, CDR1 is KGHSH and CDR2 is LQKENI. This CDR3 has 13 amino acids. CDR3 in DNA: TGTGCCAGCTCACTCGGTTCAGGGAGCGGCTACACCTTC. Its translation is CASSLGSGSGYTF. The full variable domain, its missing parts supplied by reference TRBV18 and TRBJ1-2, is NAGVMQNPRHLVRRRGQEARLRCSPMKGHSHVYWYRQLPEEGLKFMVYLQKENIIDESGMPKERFSAEFPKEGPSILRIQQVVRGDSAAYFCASSLGSGSGYTFGSGTRLTVV.

The rearrangement uses TRBV2 and TRBJ2-7; unclear D gene. The CDR3 is made up of 14 amino acids. CDR1 and CDR2 from the germline V gene are SNHLY and FYNNEI. The V gene lost 1 base and the J gene lost 3 bases, with 10 bases spanning the gap. The CDR3 DNA sequence: TGTGCCAGCAGTGAAGGGGTCTCTAACTACGAGCAGTACTTC. This gives the protein CASSEGVSNYEQYF.

The CDR3 coding sequence is TGTGCCAGCTCGCAAGACAGCTCTAACTATGGCTACACCTTC. Translated, it gives CASSQDSSNYGYTF. V gene TRBV18 combines with J gene TRBJ1-2; possible D gene TRBD1, 5 bases. The CDR3 is made up of 14 amino acids. Germline CDR1 KGHSH, CDR2 LQKENI. V lost 6 bases, J lost 0 bases, and 11 bases lay in between. Complete variable domain (other parts from reference TRBV18 and TRBJ1-2): NAGVMQNPRHLVRRRGQEARLRCSPMKGHSHVYWYRQLPEEGLKFMVYLQKENIIDESGMPKERFSAEFPKEGPSILRIQQVVRGDSAAYFCASSQDSSNYGYTFGSGTRLTVV.

This chain uses TRBV7-9 with TRBJ2-1; TRBD2 agrees at 8 bases. V shed 8 bases, J shed 2 bases, and the junction held 5 bases outside the gene matches. Germline values: CDR1 SEHNR, CDR2 FQNEAQ (reference sequence). The CDR3 contains 14 residues. The CDR3 DNA sequence: TGTGCCAGCGTAGCGGGGCCGACCTACAATGAGCAGTTCTTC. Translating it yields CASVAGPTYNEQFF.

The chain is built from TRBV19 and TRBJ2-3, with 9 bases aligning to TRBD2. The CDR3 length is 16 residues. V gave up 4 bases and J gave up 0 bases; unmatched junction bases: 5. Germline CDR1 is LNHDA and CDR2 is SQIVND (reference sequence). DNA for the CDR3: TGTGCCAGTAGTAAAGCGGGGGGAATCAGCACAGATACGCAGTATTTT. It encodes CASSKAGGISTDTQYF.

The count of this clone is one. One junction end does not reproduce the germline sequence, and a read error may be involved. The rearrangement joins TRBV15 to TRBJ1-4; D unresolved. This CDR3 has 13 residues. Germline V gene data show CDR1 as LNHNV and CDR2 as YYDKDF (reference sequence). In DNA, the CDR3 is TGTGCCACCGGCAGGAATATGATTGAAAAACTGTTTTTT. This sequence encodes CATGRNMIEKLFF.

This chain links TRBV12-5 with TRBJ2-3; TRBD1 aligns across 7 bases. The germline CDR1 and CDR2 sequences are LGHNT and FRNRAP. With 5 bases clipped from V and 1 base from J, the junction kept 9 bases outside the gene matches. The CDR3 is 16 amino acids. The CDR3 region is CASGGSDRVGTDTQYF. The CDR3 region has the DNA TGTGCTAGTGGTGGATCCGACAGGGTGGGCACAGATACGCAGTATTTT.

V is TRBV6-1 and J is TRBJ2-1; TRBD2 matches at 15 bases. CDR1 and CDR2 (germline): MNHNS, SASEGT. The CDR3 spans 17 residues. V lost 4 bases, J lost 6 bases, and 7 bases stayed unmatched. Here the CDR3 reads CASSALRTSGRANEQFF. As DNA, the CDR3 is TGTGCCAGCAGTGCGCTCCGGACTAGCGGGAGGGCCAATGAGCAGTTCTTC.

This chain joins TRBV5-1 and TRBJ2-5, with 7 bases fitting TRBD1. The J call may not be correct, given that the DNA end is closer to TRBJ2-7. Germline V CDR1 and CDR2: SGHRS, YFSETQ. The CDR3 runs to 13 residues. CDR3 protein: CASSRDSNYEQYF. The CDR3 nucleotides are TGCGCCAGCAGCCGGGACAGTAACTACGAGCAGTACTTC.

The genes are TRBV2 and TRBJ2-3; 13 bases fit TRBD2. The germline V gene has CDR1 SNHLY and CDR2 FYNNEI. V was pared by 4 bases and J by 3 bases, with 7 bases of the junction left unmatched. The CDR3 is 17 amino acids. The CDR3 DNA is TGTGCCAGCAGTGGACGAACGGGACTAGCGGGGACAGATACGCAGTATTTT. Translating gives CASSGRTGLAGTDTQYF.

The rearrangement uses TRBV6-5 and TRBJ1-1; no clear D. V dropped 6 bases and J dropped 10 bases, with 18 bases sitting between them. The CDR3 is made up of 13 amino acids. Per the germline V gene, CDR1 is MNHEY and CDR2 is SVGAGI. The CDR3 sequence: CASSQPGSDTAFF. The CDR3 bases are TGTGCCAGCAGCCAACCGGGCAGTGACACAGCTTTCTTT.

The chain uses TRBV9 and TRBJ1-1; D is unresolved. Germline CDR1 SGDLS, CDR2 YYNGEE. The CDR3 has 13 residues. With 4 bases removed from V and 3 bases from J, the gap between germline ends came to 10 bases. The DNA for the CDR3 is TGTGCCAGCAGCCCCGCCCAGTACACTGAAGCTTTCTTT. Its translation: CASSPAQYTEAFF.